This T cell receptor beta chain is from a study of Ad26.COV2.S vaccination and SARS-CoV-2 variants. With 0 bases removed from V and 0 bases from J, the gap between germline ends came to 10 bases. CDR1 is SGHRS and CDR2 is YFSETQ in the germline V gene. This CDR3 spans 16 amino acids. Libraries were prepared by immunoSEQ multiplex PCR; TCRdb keeps only in-frame clonotypes and omits some of them. Seen here are some 480,000 clones, 70% to 90% observed once, and the top ten hold over 10%. Treatment: around 19 received Ad26.COV2.S at low or high dose, single or two shots; 5 received placebo; per-sample allocation not given. After the first vaccine or placebo injection, samples were drawn on day 63.

The TCR comes from a person aged 18-65 years who received the Ad26.COV2.S COVID-19 vaccine or a placebo. This sample comprised peripheral blood, obtained in a trial of Ad26.COV2.S vaccine versus placebo. This chain links TRBV5-1 with TRBJ1-3, with D maybe TRBD1 (5 bases). The chain's CDR3 is CASSLGGRNSGNTIYF. The CDR3 DNA reads TGCGCCAGCAGCTTGGGGGGCCGTAACTCTGGAAACACCATATATTTT.